The T cell receptor beta chain under discussion was sequenced for a study of cytomegalovirus exposure and HLA in healthy donors. With 60 Vbeta and 13 Jbeta primers, the PCR was carried out. Assay used: immunoSEQ multiplex PCR; TCRdb lists only in-frame clones, some missing. This sample yields fewer than 250,000 clones, of which about four fifths are seen a single time; about 6% belongs to the top ten. V was cut by 0 bases and J by 4 bases, with 7 bases left in between. In germline, CDR1 is SGHRS, CDR2 YFSETQ. This CDR3 has 13 residues. This clonotype was obtained from a middle-aged man in good health and CMV-seropositive. The chain links TRBV5-1 to TRBJ1-1; D remains unclear. The specimen was PBMCs. CDR3 loop: CASSLALSTEAFF. The CDR3 region has the DNA TGCGCCAGCAGCTTGGCGCTATCCACTGAAGCTTTCTTT.